The subject of this entry is one T cell receptor beta chain. The CDR3 contains 14 residues. CDR1 is SEHNR, CDR2 FQNEAQ, per germline (reference sequence). The V end was cut by 1 base, the J end by 8 bases, with 11 bases between. These data belong to a study of response to subunit inactivated influenza vaccine. TCRdb ran MiXCR on the RT-PCR reads and lists one entry per CDR3 protein. The data hold about half a million distinct CDR3 sequences, with approximately 11% observed a single time. This TCR derives from a man over 45 who received an inactivated influenza vaccine. Sequencing was performed on PBMCs from blood, taken 35 to 45 days after vaccination. The rearrangement links TRBV7-9 to TRBJ1-4; D uncertain. The CDR3: CASSLEGTAEKLFF. CDR3 bases: TGTGCCAGCAGCTTAGAAGGAACAGCCGAAAAACTGTTTTTT.